The clone carrying this T cell receptor (beta chain) was seen more than once but under ten times. What it recognizes is unknown. The sample belongs to a study of cytomegalovirus exposure and HLA in healthy donors. Study-wide results and limits: The authors excluded some V segments, including TRBV6-2 and TRBV6-3, as indistinguishable. There were some public TCRs occurring in many donors, but most TCR sequences were rare.

PCR used 60 Vbeta primers and 13 Jbeta primers. Measured with immunoSEQ multiplex PCR; TCRdb has only the in-frame clones, and not every one. The sample has some 180,000 clones; around 80% are singletons. The CDR3 covers 18 residues. The junction had 13 bases not matched to a gene; V was cut back by 5 bases and J by 0 bases. From germline, CDR1 is SEHNR and CDR2 FQNEAQ (reference sequence). This chain joins TRBV7-9 and TRBJ2-7, with 10 bases that match TRBD2. This TCR was sampled from a man younger than 30 in good health and CMV-seronegative. The sample taken for sequencing was PBMCs. The CDR3 DNA reads as TGTGCCAGCAGCCCCTCGAGCGGGAGGGCTTTGAGCTCCTACGAGCAGTACTTC. Amino acids: CASSPSSGRALSSYEQYF.